This T cell receptor (beta chain) was found in a study of Graves' ophthalmopathy and Graves' hyperthyroidism. This clonotype was counted many times. This CDR3 region has 15 residues. Germline loops: CDR1 KGHDR, CDR2 SFDVKD. Trimming removed 2 bases at V and 3 bases at J, with 13 bases between. The sequenced template was RNA, covering the TCR beta CDR3 region. The first round was an RT-PCR with HTBI primers, and the second round was a multiplex PCR. One entry per CDR3 protein, called by TCRdb with MiXCR from the multiplex PCR reads. The sample lists roughly 380,000 distinct CDR3 sequences, 15% occurring once.

The sample taken for sequencing was peripheral blood. This TCR was recovered from a woman between 18 and 29 years old with stable Graves' hyperthyroidism. The chain joins TRBV24-1 to TRBJ2-7; a weak D match, TRBD2 (5 bases). The CDR3 sequence is CATSDSRAPYYEQYF. The CDR3 DNA is TGTGCCACCAGTGATTCGAGGGCCCCCTACTACGAGCAGTACTTC.